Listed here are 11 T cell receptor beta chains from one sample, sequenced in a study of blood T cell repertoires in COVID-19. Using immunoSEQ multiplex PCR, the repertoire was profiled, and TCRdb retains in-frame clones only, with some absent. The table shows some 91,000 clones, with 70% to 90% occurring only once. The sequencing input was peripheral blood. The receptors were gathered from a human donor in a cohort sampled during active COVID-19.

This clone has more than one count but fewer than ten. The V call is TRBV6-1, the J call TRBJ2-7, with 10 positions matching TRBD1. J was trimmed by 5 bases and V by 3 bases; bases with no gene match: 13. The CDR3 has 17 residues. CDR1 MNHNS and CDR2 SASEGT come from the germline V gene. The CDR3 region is CASSDFLAGTGAHEQYF. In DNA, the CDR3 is TGTGCCAGCAGTGATTTTTTGGCCGGGACAGGGGCCCACGAGCAGTACTTC.

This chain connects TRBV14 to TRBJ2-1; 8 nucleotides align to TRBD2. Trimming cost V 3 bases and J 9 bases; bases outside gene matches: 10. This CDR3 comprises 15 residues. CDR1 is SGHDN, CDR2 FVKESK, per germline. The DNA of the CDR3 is TGTGCCAGCAGCCACCTCACGGGAGGGCCGGTTGAGCAGTTCTTC. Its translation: CASSHLTGGPVEQFF.

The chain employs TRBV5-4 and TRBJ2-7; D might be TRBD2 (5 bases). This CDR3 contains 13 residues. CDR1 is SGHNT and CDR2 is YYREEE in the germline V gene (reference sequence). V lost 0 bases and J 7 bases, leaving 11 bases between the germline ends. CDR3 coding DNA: TGTGCCAGCAGCTTGGCCGGGATCCAAGAGCAGTACTTC. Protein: CASSLAGIQEQYF.

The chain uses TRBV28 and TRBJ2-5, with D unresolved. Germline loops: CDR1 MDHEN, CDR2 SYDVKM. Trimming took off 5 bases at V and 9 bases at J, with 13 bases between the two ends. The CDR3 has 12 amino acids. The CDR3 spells CASSVPSKAQYF. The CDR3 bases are TGTGCCAGCAGTGTACCCTCTAAAGCCCAGTACTTC.

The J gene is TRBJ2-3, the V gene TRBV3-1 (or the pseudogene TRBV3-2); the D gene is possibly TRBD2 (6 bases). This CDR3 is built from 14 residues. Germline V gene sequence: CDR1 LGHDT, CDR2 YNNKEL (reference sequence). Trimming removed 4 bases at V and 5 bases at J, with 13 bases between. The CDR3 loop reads CASSPTEGKDTQYF. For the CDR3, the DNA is TGTGCCAGCAGCCCGACGGAGGGCAAAGATACGCAGTATTTT.

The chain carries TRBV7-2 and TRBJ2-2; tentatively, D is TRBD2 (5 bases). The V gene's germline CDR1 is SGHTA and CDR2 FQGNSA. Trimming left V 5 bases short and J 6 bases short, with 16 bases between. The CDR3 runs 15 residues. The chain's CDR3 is CASSPTMTEAGELFF. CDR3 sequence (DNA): TGTGCCAGCAGCCCCACGATGACGGAGGCCGGGGAGCTGTTTTTT.

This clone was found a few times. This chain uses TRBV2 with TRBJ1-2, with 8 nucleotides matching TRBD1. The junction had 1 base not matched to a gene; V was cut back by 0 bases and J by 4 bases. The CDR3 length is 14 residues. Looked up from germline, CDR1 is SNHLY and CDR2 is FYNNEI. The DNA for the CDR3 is TGTGCCAGCAGTGAAGCGCAGGGGGCCTATGGCTACACCTTC. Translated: CASSEAQGAYGYTF. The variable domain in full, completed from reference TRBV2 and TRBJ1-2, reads EPEVTQTPSHQVTQMGQEVILRCVPISNHLYFYWYRQILGQKVEFLVSFYNNEISEKSEIFDDQFSVERPDGSNFTLKIRSTKLEDSAMYFCASSEAQGAYGYTFGSGTRLTVV.

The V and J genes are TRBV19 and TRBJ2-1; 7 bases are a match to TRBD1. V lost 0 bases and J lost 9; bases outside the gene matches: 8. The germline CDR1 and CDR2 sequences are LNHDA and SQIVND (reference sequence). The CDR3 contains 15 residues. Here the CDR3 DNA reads TGTGCCAGTAGTATAGAACCGACAGGGTTTGGTGAGCAGTTCTTC. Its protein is CASSIEPTGFGEQFF.

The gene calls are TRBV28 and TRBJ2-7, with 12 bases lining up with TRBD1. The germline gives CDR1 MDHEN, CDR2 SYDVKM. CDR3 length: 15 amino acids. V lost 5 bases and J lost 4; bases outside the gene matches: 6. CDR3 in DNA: TGTGCCAGCAGTCCCCCGGGACAGGGGGCATACGAGCAGTACTTC. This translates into CASSPPGQGAYEQYF.

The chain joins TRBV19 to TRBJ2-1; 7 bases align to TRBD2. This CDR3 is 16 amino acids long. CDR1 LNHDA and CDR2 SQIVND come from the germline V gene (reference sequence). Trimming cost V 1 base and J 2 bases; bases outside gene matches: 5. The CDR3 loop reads CASSIAGGGTYNEQFF. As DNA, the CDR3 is TGTGCCAGTAGTATAGCGGGGGGAGGAACCTACAATGAGCAGTTCTTC.

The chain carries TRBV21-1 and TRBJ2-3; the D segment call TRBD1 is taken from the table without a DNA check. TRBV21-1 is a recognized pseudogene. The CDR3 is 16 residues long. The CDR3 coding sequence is TGTGCCAGCAGCAAAGCGCCAGTTACAGGGGCAGATACGCAGTATTTT. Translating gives CASSKAPVTGADTQYF.